The TCR beta chain under discussion was sequenced for a study of CD8 T cells in Susac syndrome. Study-level points and caveats: It was acknowledged in the study that its TCR sequencing and HLA analysis involved a relatively small number of individuals.

RNA in amounts of roughly 0.5 to 1 ug was reverse transcribed with random hexamers. The method of amplification for TCR beta CDR3 was immunoSEQ multiplex PCR, covering 54 Vbeta and 13 Jbeta. MiXCR, run by TCRdb on the immunoSEQ multiplex PCR reads, gives a single entry per CDR3 protein. The profile shows 100,000 to 150,000 distinct CDR3 sequences, around 86% of them singletons. This clonotype came up a few times. The antigen remains unidentified. Included as multiple sclerosis controls were treatment-naive patients who had stable or active relapsing-remitting disease. Bulk CD8+ and CD4+ cells came from magnetic negative isolation; CD8+ TEMRA by FACS. This clonotype originated in a human donor with multiple sclerosis. The sample comprised CD8+ T cells from PBMCs.

The CDR3 loop reads CASSLARARLSSYNEQFF. DNA for the CDR3: TGTGCCAGCAGCTTGGCCAGGGCGCGGCTTAGCTCCTACAATGAGCAGTTCTTC. The J gene is TRBJ2-1, the V gene TRBV5-6; maybe TRBD1 (5 bases). Germline loops: CDR1 SGHDT, CDR2 YYEEEE. V lost 0 bases and J 0 bases, leaving 16 bases between the germline ends. This CDR3 comprises 18 residues.